This is a list of T cell receptor beta chains from one sample in a study of blood T cell repertoires in COVID-19. The repertoire was sequenced with immunoSEQ multiplex PCR; TCRdb's copy has only in-frame clones and lacks some. The sample carries some 270,000 clones, around 83% recorded once. The specimen sequenced was peripheral blood. The receptors stem from a woman in her 40s who had recovered from COVID-19. Each CDR3 is given with its conserved first and last residue. D genes are given only for firm matches. Size is stated for part of the rows, as once, few or many counts, or as a class when the clone is expanded.

v_call	clone_size	j_call	d_call	cdr3_nt	cdr3_aa
TRBV6-5	-	TRBJ1-2	TRBD1	TGTGCCAGCAGGGCCGGGACAGGGGACGGCTACACCTTC	CASRAGTGDGYTF
TRBV4-2	-	TRBJ1-1	-	TGTGCCAGCAGCCAAGGACGGGTGACTATGAACACTGAAGCTTTCTTT	CASSQGRVTMNTEAFF
TRBV5-6	-	TRBJ2-1	-	TGTGCCAGCACGGGGAGGGGGGCACCATACAATGAGCAGTTCTTC	CASTGRGAPYNEQFF
TRBV19	-	TRBJ2-7	-	TGTGCCAGTAGTATAGGTCAGGGCGTCAACGAGCAGTACTTC	CASSIGQGVNEQYF
TRBV13	-	TRBJ2-3	-	TGTGCCAGCAGCCCTCCCTTCTGGCGGAGCACAGATACGCAGTATTTT	CASSPPFWRSTDTQYF
TRBV28	few	TRBJ2-7	TRBD2	TGTGCCAGCAGTTTATTTGTAGCGGGGGGGCATGGCGAGCAGTACTTC	CASSLFVAGGHGEQYF
TRBV28	-	TRBJ1-1	-	TGTGCCAGCAGTTTAAACCCGGGATGGGTTACTGAAGCTTTCTTT	CASSLNPGWVTEAFF
TRBV5-6	-	TRBJ2-3	-	TGTGCCAGCAGCTATGTGACTAGCACAGATACGCAGTATTTT	CASSYVTSTDTQYF
TRBV9	once	TRBJ2-5	-	TGTGCCAGCAGCAAAATCGGGGGTCCGGAGACCCAGTACTTC	CASSKIGGPETQYF
TRBV18	-	TRBJ2-3	-	TGTGCCAGCTCACCAGGGGGGGGCACCACAGATACGCAGTATTTT	CASSPGGGTTDTQYF
TRBV6-5	-	TRBJ2-7	TRBD1	TGTGCCAGCGGAAACAGGGGGTACTCCTACGAGCAGTACTTC	CASGNRGYSYEQYF
TRBV28	-	TRBJ2-7	TRBD2	TGTGCCAGCAGTCTAAGGAGGGCGGGGGACGAGCAGTACTTC	CASSLRRAGDEQYF
TRBV19	once	TRBJ2-1	TRBD1	TGTGCCAGTAGCGGGACAGTAAACAATGAGCAGTTCTTC	CASSGTVNNEQFF
TRBV3-1/TRBV3-2	-	TRBJ2-3	-	TGTGCCAGCAGCCCGGACTTTTCCTCGGCAGGGGCGCAGTATTTT	CASSPDFSSAGAQYF
TRBV28	-	TRBJ2-1	-	TGTGCCAGCAATGTCGACAGGCCCAACTACAATGAGCAGTTCTTC	CASNVDRPNYNEQFF
TRBV5-4	-	TRBJ2-1	-	TGTGCCAGCAGCTCGGCCCTTGCGGGCTCCTACAATGAGCAGTTCTTC	CASSSALAGSYNEQFF
TRBV5-1	-	TRBJ1-1	TRBD1	TGCGCCAGCAGCGGGGGACAGATGAACACTGAAGCTTTCTTT	CASSGGQMNTEAFF
TRBV6-5	-	TRBJ1-4	-	TGTGCCAGCAGTTACGCCGGGGGGCGAAGGGAAAAACTGTTTTTT	CASSYAGGRREKLFF
TRBV19	-	TRBJ2-1	TRBD2	TGTGCCGTGGGAACCGGGACTAGCGGGGGGGCCGACTACAATGAGCAGTTCTTC	CAVGTGTSGGADYNEQFF
TRBV18	-	TRBJ2-7	-	TGTGCCAGCTCACCGGGCGGGGCTTCGTTCGAGCAGTACTTC	CASSPGGASFEQYF
TRBV25-1	-	TRBJ2-7	-	TGTGCCAGCAGTGAAGCGGGGTCTGGTGAAGAGCAGTACTTC	CASSEAGSGEEQYF
TRBV5-1	-	TRBJ2-2	-	TGCGCCAGCAGCTTGGGGCAGGGATACACCGGGGAGCTGTTTTTT	CASSLGQGYTGELFF
TRBV18	-	TRBJ1-1	TRBD1	TGTGCCAGCTCACCAGGACAGGGATGGACTGAAGCTTTCTTT	CASSPGQGWTEAFF
TRBV4-1	-	TRBJ2-2	-	TGCGCCAGCAGTCGAATGCGCGAGAGTCCGAACACCGGGGAGCTGTTTTTT	CASSRMRESPNTGELFF
TRBV4-2	-	TRBJ2-5	TRBD1	TGTGCCAGCAGCCAAGACAGGGGGCTGGAGACCCAGTACTTC	CASSQDRGLETQYF
TRBV10-3	-	TRBJ1-2	-	TGTGCCATCAGTGATTCAGTCAACTATGGCTACACCTTC	CAISDSVNYGYTF
TRBV7-9	-	TRBJ1-2	-	TGTGCCAGCAGCTCGGAGACAGTCTATGGCTACACCTTC	CASSSETVYGYTF
TRBV5-1	-	TRBJ2-7	TRBD1	TGCGCCAGCAGCACGGACAGGAAGGGCCGCGAGTACTTC	CASSTDRKGREYF
TRBV9	-	TRBJ1-2	-	TGTGCCAGCACCCCAGGCCCAGGGGTGGGTGGCTACACCTTC	CASTPGPGVGGYTF
TRBV28	few	TRBJ1-2	-	TGTGCCAGCACCCTAGGACACCTTAACTATGGCTACACCTTC	CASTLGHLNYGYTF
TRBV19	-	TRBJ1-4	TRBD1	TGTGCCAGTAGTCCGGGGACAGGGGGGCTGTTTTTT	CASSPGTGGLFF